This T cell receptor (beta chain) was identified in a study of blood T cell repertoires in COVID-19. Study information: Spain, Italy and the United States supplied samples that represented acute and convalescent COVID-19. The cDNA or gDNA used as material had been derived from T cells, B-cell-depleted T cells, or PBMCs.

The CDR3 has 12 amino acids. Germline-derived CDR1 and CDR2 are MNHEY and SVGAGI. The V and J ends lost 7 bases and 6 bases respectively, with 11 bases between them. Original processing notes: The assay estimated nucleated cells by amplifying reference gene primers. Method: immunoSEQ multiplex PCR; TCRdb's copy keeps in-frame clones and lacks some. D and trimming were read from the DNA, whereas the V and J calls and clone size are those reported in that table. The table records around 40,000 clones, roughly 85% of them present only once. The clonotype comes from a human donor in a cohort sampled during active COVID-19. Material for sequencing was peripheral blood. The chain carries TRBV6-5 and TRBJ2-3; D remains unclear. CDR3 nucleotide sequence: TGTGCCAGCAAAACTATCGGGGATACGCAGTATTTT. This gives the protein CASKTIGDTQYF.